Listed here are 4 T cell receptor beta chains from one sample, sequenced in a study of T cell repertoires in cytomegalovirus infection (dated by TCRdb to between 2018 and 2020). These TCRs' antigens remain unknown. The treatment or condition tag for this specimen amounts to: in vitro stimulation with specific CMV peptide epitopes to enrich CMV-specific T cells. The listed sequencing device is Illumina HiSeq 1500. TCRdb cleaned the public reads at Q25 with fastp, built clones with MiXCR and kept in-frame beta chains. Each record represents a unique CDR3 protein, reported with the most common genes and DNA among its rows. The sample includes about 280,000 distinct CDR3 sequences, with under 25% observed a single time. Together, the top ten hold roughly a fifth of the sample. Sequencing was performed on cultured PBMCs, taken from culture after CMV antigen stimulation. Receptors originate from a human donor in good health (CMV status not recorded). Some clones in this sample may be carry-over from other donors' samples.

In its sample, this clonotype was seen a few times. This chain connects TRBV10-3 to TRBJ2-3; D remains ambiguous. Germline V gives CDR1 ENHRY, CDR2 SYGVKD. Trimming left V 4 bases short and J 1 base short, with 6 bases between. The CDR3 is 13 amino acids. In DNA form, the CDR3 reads TGTGCCATCAGTGCAGTTCGCACAGATACGCAGTATTTT. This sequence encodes CAISAVRTDTQYF.

CDR3 residues: CASSTSIGSAGELFF. As DNA, the CDR3 is TGTGCCAGTAGTACGTCGATTGGGAGTGCCGGGGAGCTGTTTTTT. This chain uses TRBV19 with TRBJ2-2, with D possibly TRBD2 on 5 matching bases. Looked up from germline, CDR1 is LNHDA and CDR2 is SQIVND (reference sequence). The CDR3 is made up of 15 amino acids. V lost 4 bases to trimming and J lost 6 bases, with 15 bases between them.

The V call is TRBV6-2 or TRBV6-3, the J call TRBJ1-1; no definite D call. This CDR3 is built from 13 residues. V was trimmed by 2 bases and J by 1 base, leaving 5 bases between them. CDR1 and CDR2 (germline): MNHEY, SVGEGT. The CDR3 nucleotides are TGTGCCAGCAGTTACCGTCCGAACACTGAAGCTTTCTTT. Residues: CASSYRPNTEAFF.

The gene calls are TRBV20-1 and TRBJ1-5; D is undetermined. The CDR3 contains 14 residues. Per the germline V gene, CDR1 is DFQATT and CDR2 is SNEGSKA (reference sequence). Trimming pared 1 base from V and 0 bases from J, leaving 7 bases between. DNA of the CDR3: TGCAGTGCTAGAGTCTCGGGTAGCAATCAGCCCCAGCATTTT. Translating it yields CSARVSGSNQPQHF.